This paragraph covers one TCR beta chain sequence. This clonotype was found a few times. Its antigen specificity is not known. Base-call qualities are not available, and no considerably larger clone is one nucleotide away. Libraries were prepared through 5' RACE. The listed sequencing device is Illumina HiSeq 2000. Template switching added a universal primer binding site, and the final cDNA carried a unique molecular identifier that allowed TCR cDNA molecules to be counted accurately. Specific primers in the conserved constant-segment region were used to synthesize first-strand cDNA for the TCR alpha and beta chains. To control for contamination, each cDNA library was double barcoded with a SMART-Mk sample barcode plus Illumina barcodes. TruSeq adapter sequences and Illumina sample barcodes were added in two successive PCR steps. The TCR alpha and beta cDNA libraries were sequenced on the Illumina HiSeq platform using custom primers. As for the original processing: MiGEC processed the raw reads to extract unique molecular identifiers, while MiXCR was used to determine the CDR3 positions. For each individual, recombination models were inferred using an EM algorithm with the repgenHMM and IGoR tools. The tcR package in R was used for shared clonotype analysis, with sharing normalized by the product of cloneset sizes. To study raw recombination without the effects of thymic and clonal selection, out-of-frame nonproductive sequences were analyzed. TCRdb trimmed public reads at Q25 via fastp, called clones via MiXCR and kept in-frame beta chains. Entries that share a CDR3 protein sequence are merged under the most common genes and DNA. Here the V and J calls rest on TCRdb's processing, not on the authors' analysis. Across this sample there are hundreds of thousands of distinct CDR3 sequences, with 21% seen only once. 4% to 5.5% of the sample is taken by the ten largest.

The data were obtained in a study of identical twins listed by TCRdb under 2016. For the study in its entirety: The study deep-sequenced TCR alpha and beta repertoires from monozygotic twins, unrelated adults of various ages and cord blood to test whether fetal clonotypes persist. To rule out contamination, replicate twin experiments were performed at different times with different library preparation protocols.

V trim: 6 bases; J trim: 7 bases; unmatched bases: 7. Spanning cysteine to phenylalanine, the CDR3 consists of 12 amino acids. The CDR3 DNA has 36 bases and is translated from base 1. The germline V gene provides CDR1 SQVTM and CDR2 ANQGSEA. General conclusions and limits of the study: Out-of-frame TCR alpha sharing in monozygotic twins was systematically underestimated by recombination models, whereas sharing between unrelated individuals was in agreement with the recombination models. Fewer insertions were carried by abundant cord blood beta clonotypes, a similar but weaker trend appeared in young adult naive repertoires, and no such trend appeared in memory repertoires. Because the same donors could not be followed over many years, the conclusions depended on cross-sectional statistical analysis. Zero-insertion analyses could be partly confounded by invariant T cells such as MAIT and iNKT, though diverse VJ usage argued against such confounding for most clonotypes. The excess sharing between twins in beta out-of-frame sequences was weaker because fewer shared sequences reduced the signal-to-noise ratio. Compared with coincidental sharing between unrelated individuals, out-of-frame TCR alpha sequences shared between twins showed an excess of sequences with low generation probability.

All donors were healthy Caucasians. The twin cohort comprised three pairs of female monozygotic twins, all aged roughly 18 to 29 years. Peripheral blood mononuclear cells were used as the source from which RNA for TCR libraries was isolated. These sequences were also reported in another study, on T cells expressing NK-cell markers. Drawing on the second study: Three sorted T-cell subsets (CD3+CD56+NKG2C+, CD3+CD56+NKG2C- and CD3+CD56-NKG2C+) from under 10 donors had their TCR beta-chain repertoires profiled. Among the eight sequenced donors, seven were HCMV-seropositive and one was HCMV-seronegative. To restrict sorting to alphabetaTCR-expressing T cells, an anti-gammadeltaTCR antibody was added in several experiments. In six donors, the dominant CD3+CD56+NKG2C+ clonotypes ranked among the top 10 CD8+ clonotypes, making up roughly 1.0-7.5% of CD8+ T cells. Those dominant clonotypes were again the most abundant among CD3+CD56-NKG2C+ cells in a handful of donors, at roughly 25-60.1%. Whether the expanded NKG2C-expressing T cell clones were specific for HCMV antigens was left unclear. The study sequenced eight donors, all healthy volunteers chosen at random: three men and five women. HCMV serostatus was determined by detecting HCMV-specific IgG in serum with a commercial ELISA kit. For about 6 donors, unsorted PBMC were also used to sequence bulk peripheral blood T-cell repertoires. MIGEC handled demultiplexing of the reads and grouping by UMI, while MiTCR was used to assemble and quantify clonotypes. To exclude erroneous sequences, only TCR cDNA sequences supported by at least two reads were retained. The tcR package was used for downstream repertoire analysis, and clonotypes were matched across fractions by CDR3 nucleotide sequence plus V segment. VDJmatch was used to annotate antigen specificity against VDJdb, with one amino acid substitution allowed in CDR3.

The TCR comes from a woman aged 18-29 years in good health. The chain employs TRBV29-1 and TRBJ1-2, with TRBD1 matching 8 junction bases. The specimen sequenced was PBMCs. The CDR3 region reads CSVVNRGSGYTF. The DNA sequence is as follows: TGCAGCGTCGTGAACAGGGGGTCTGGCTACACCTTC.